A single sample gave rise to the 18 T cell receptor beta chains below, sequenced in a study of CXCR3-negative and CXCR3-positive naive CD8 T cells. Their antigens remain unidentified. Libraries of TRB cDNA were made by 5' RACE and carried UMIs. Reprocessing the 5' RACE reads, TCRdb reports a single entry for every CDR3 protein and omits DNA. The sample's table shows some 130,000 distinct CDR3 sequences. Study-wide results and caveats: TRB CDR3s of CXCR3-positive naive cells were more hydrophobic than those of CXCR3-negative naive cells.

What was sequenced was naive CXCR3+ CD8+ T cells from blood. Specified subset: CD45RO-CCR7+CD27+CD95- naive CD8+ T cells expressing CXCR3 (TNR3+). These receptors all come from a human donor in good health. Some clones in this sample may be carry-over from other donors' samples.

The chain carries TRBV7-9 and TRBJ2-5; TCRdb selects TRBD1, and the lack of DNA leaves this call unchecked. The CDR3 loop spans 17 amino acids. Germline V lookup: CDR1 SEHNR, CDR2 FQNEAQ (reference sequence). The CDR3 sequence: CASSLSGSWTSQETQYF.

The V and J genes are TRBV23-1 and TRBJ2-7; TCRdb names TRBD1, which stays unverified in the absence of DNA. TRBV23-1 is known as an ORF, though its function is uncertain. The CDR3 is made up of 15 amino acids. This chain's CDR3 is CASSQSYPGTYEQYF.

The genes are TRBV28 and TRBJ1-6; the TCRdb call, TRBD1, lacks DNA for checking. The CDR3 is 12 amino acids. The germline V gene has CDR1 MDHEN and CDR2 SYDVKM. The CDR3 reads CAGPRDRGSLHF.

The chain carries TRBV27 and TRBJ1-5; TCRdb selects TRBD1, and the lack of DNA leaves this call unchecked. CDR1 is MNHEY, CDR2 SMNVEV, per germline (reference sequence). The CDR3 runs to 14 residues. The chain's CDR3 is CASSLGGADQPQHF.

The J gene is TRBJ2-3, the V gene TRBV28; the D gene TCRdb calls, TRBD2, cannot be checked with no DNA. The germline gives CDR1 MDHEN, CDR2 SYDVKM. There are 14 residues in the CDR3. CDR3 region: CASSFSSGSDTQYF.

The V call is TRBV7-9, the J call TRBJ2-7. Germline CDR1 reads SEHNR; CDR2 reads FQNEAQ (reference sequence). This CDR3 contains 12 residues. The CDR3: CASSLGTYEQYF.

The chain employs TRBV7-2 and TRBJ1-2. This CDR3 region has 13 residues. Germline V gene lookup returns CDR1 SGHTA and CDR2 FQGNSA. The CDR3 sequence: CASSLSYRSGYTF.

CDR3 amino acids: CATSSPDLGLYEQYF. V gene TRBV15 combines with J gene TRBJ2-7; TCRdb's D call of TRBD1 is untestable without DNA. Germline CDR1 reads LNHNV; CDR2 reads YYDKDF (reference sequence). This CDR3 is 15 amino acids long.

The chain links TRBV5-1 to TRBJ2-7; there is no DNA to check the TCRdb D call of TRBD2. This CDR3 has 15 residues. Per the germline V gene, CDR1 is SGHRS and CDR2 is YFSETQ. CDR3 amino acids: CASSPLGGPAYEQYF.

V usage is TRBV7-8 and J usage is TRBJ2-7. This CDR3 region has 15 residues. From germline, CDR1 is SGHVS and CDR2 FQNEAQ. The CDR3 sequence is CASSLARGSLYEQYF.

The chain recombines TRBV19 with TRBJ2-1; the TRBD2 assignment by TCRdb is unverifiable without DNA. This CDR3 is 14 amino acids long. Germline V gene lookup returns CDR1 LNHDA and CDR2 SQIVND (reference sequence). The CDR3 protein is CASSILAGGNEQFF.

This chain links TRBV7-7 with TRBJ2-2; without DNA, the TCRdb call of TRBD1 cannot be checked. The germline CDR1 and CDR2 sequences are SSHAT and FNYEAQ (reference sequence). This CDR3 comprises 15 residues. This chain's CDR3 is CASSPGTLNTGELFF. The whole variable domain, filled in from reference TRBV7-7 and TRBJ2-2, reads GAGVSQSPRYKVTKRGQDVTLRCDPISSHATLYWYQQALGQGPEFLTYFNYEAQPDKSGLPSDRFSAERPEGSISTLTIQRTEQRDSAMYRCASSPGTLNTGELFFGEGSRLTVL.

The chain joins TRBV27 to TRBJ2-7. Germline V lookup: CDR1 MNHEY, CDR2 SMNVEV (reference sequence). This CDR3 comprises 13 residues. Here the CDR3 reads CASSFGYGYEQYF.

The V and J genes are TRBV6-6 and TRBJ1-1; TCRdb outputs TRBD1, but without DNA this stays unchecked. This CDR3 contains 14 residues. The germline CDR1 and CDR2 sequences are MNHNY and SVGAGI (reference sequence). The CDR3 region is CASQAQGARTEAFF.

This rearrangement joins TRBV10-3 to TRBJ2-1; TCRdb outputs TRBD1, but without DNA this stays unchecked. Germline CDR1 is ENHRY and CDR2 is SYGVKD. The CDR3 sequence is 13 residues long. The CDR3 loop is CAISAGQDNEQFF.

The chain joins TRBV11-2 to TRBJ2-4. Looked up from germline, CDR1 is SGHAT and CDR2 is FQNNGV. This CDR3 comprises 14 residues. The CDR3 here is CASSLVADQNIQYF.

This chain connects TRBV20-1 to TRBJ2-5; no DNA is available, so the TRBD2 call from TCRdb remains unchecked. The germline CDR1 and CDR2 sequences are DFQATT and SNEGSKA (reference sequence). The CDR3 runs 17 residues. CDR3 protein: CSARVDLPGRPPETQYF.

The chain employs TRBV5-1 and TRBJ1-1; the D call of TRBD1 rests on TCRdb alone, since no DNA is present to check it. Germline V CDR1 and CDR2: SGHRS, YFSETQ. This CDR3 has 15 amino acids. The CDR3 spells CASSYSGQPNTEAFF.